Sequencing of this T cell receptor (beta chain) was carried out in a study of T cells in Graves' hyperthyroidism and ophthalmopathy (dated by TCRdb to the late 2010s). With respect to the entire study: Peripheral blood samples were taken at initial diagnosis, before any treatment was given. In roughly six Graves' hyperthyroidism patients, the study also compared T-cell repertoires from thyroid tissue with T-cell repertoires from blood. Prospective prediction of ophthalmopathy was tested in an independent validation cohort of 18 to 20 hyperthyroidism patients and approximately 17 patients who later progressed to ophthalmopathy. The paper describes TCR Vbeta CDR3 sequencing of 130 to 150 peripheral blood samples, made up of some 40 ophthalmopathy patients, around 78 hyperthyroidism patients and 17 progressor patients. The roughly 94 discovery patients were randomly split 7:3 into training and test sets. To identify TCR V-J signatures that set the groups apart, the researchers used a discovery cohort of 100 patients, made up of 43 with Graves' ophthalmopathy and 57 with stable Graves' hyperthyroidism. After sampling, hyperthyroidism patients received methimazole starting at 30 mg daily, and ophthalmopathy patients received high-dose intravenous methylprednisolone.

The TCR beta CDR3 regions were amplified from RNA transcripts. A first-round RT-PCR of the TCR CDR3 used the HTBI primer set with the Qiagen OneStep RT-PCR kit. The libraries were constructed in a second round of multiplex PCR and then size-selected and purified. The libraries were sequenced on an Illumina HiSeq2000 using paired-end 100 bp reads. On the study's bioinformatics: Raw data were processed with SOAPnuke, discarding reads with adapters, uncalled bases, mean Phred below 15, or no exact constant-primer or identifier match. COPE v1.2.5 was used to merge high-quality paired reads, and clonotypes were defined as unique nucleotide sequences. MiTCR v1.1 was used to align the clonotypes against IMGT TRBV, TRBD and TRBJ reference segments. Only V-J combinations with frequency above 0.0001, covering 99% to 99.2% of repertoires, were analysed. The TCS score was defined as the ratio of F50 (clonal expansion) to E x V (chaos), calculated using BLOSUM62-based TCRdist between CDR3 peptides within each V-J. Welch's t-statistics and random forest reduced some 510 V-J features to 13, which were used in a naive Bayes classifier (R e1071). The raw public reads went through TCRdb reprocessing: fastp at Q25, MiXCR clone calling, in-frame beta chains kept. Rows with a matching CDR3 protein are joined into one entry that keeps the most common DNA and genes. Here the V and J calls rest on TCRdb's processing, not on the authors' analysis. This sample holds about 350,000 distinct CDR3 sequences; 15% to 20% were observed only once. The ten largest clones take up about a sixth of the sample.

Many counts were recorded for this clonotype. Its antigen remains undetermined. Base-call qualities are not available, and no considerably larger clone is one nucleotide away. Moderately to severely active disease, a Clinical Activity Score of at least 3, a NOSPECS grade of at least 4, and a duration under 3 months were present in ophthalmopathy patients. Patients with uncontrolled infections, other autoimmune diseases, pregnancy or lactation were excluded. Diagnoses were based on clinical symptoms, serum thyroxine and TRAb, thyroid ultrasound and orbital computed tomography. Ficoll-Paque density gradient centrifugation was used to isolate PBMCs from 9.5 to 10 ml of fresh peripheral blood. Total RNA was extracted with Trizol reagent, and quality was checked on an Agilent 2100 Bioanalyzer. CDR1 and CDR2 are drawn from the germline V gene: SNHLY, FYNNEI. Between the V and J ends, shortened by 1 base and 4 bases respectively, the junction contains 13 bases. The CDR3 runs 15 residues from the cysteine to the phenylalanine. The DNA shown is the 45-base CDR3, in frame from base 1.

Broader findings and caveats from the paper: In validation, the model predicted progression to ophthalmopathy with about 71% sensitivity and around 72% specificity, a median of 6.5 months before onset. In cross-validation, a model built on a 13 V-J signature told ophthalmopathy apart from stable hyperthyroidism with 87.88% sensitivity and roughly 83% specificity, and in testing the same model reached 80%/75%. Most expanded thyroid clonotypes (frequency above 0.001) were also detected in blood, suggesting blood repertoires may reflect thyroid immune responses. No statistical method was used to fix the sample size in advance, and group allocation was not hidden from the investigators.

Sequencing used blood. The V gene is TRBV2 and the J gene is TRBJ1-2, with no reliable assignment of the D segment. The TCR sequence derives from a woman in her thirties or forties with Graves' ophthalmopathy. In nucleotides, the sequence is TGTGCCAGCAGTGAAGTCGTGGGAATCGGCTATGGCTACACCTTC. Its coded protein is CASSEVVGIGYGYTF.